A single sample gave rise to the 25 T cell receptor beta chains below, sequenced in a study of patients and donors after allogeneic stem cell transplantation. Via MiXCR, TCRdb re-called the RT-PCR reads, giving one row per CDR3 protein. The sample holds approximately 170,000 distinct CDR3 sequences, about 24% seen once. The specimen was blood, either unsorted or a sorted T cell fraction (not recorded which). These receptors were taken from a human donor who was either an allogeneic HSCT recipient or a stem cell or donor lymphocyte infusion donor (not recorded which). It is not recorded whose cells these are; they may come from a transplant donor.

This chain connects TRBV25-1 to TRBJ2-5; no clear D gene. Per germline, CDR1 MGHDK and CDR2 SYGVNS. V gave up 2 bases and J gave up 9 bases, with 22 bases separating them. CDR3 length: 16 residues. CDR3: CASSEPLGSLIGAQYF. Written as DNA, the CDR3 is TGTGCCAGCAGTGAACCACTGGGCTCGTTAATTGGGGCCCAGTACTTC.

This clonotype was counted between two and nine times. The CDR3 reads CATSGRDSGGATGETQYF. CDR3 nucleotide sequence: TGTGCCACCAGTGGCCGGGATAGCGGGGGAGCCACTGGAGAGACCCAGTACTTC. The J gene is TRBJ2-5, the V gene TRBV24-1; the match to TRBD2 covers 9 bases. Germline V gene data show CDR1 as KGHDR and CDR2 as SFDVKD. V dropped 5 bases and J dropped 4; count of bases not matched to a gene: 16. CDR3 length: 18 residues.

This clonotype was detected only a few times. The CDR3 sequence is CASSLMTEKLFF. CDR3 nucleotide sequence: TGTGCCAGCAGCTTGATGACAGAAAAACTGTTTTTT. The chain has TRBV7-2 and TRBJ1-4; D gene ambiguous. This CDR3 is 12 amino acids long. The ends were cut back, 3 bases at V and 8 bases at J, with 7 bases in the middle. CDR1 and CDR2 (germline): SGHTA, FQGNSA.

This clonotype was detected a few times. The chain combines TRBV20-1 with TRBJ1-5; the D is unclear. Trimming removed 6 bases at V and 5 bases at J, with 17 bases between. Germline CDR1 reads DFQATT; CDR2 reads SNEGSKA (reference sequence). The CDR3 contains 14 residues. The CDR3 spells CSAKALGLDQPQHF. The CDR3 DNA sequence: TGCAGTGCCAAAGCCCTAGGGCTTGATCAGCCCCAGCATTTT.

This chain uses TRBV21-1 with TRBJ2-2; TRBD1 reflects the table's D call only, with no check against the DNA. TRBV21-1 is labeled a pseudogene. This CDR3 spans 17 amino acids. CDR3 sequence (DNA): TGTGCCAGCAGCAAAGACGACCCCCGCCGGGACACCGGGGAGCTGTTTTTT. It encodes CASSKDDPRRDTGELFF.

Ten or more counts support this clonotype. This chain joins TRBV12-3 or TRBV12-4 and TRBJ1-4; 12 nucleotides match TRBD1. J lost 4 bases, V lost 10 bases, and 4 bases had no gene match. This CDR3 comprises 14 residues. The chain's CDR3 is CATGQGALNEKLFF. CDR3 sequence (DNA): TGTGCCACGGGACAGGGGGCCCTTAATGAAAAACTGTTTTTT.

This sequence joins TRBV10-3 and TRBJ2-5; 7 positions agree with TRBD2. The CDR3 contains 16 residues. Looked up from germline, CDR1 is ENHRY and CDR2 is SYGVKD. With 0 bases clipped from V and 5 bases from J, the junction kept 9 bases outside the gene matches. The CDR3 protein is CAISESPSGYSETQYF. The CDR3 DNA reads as TGTGCCATCAGTGAGTCGCCTAGCGGTTACAGTGAGACCCAGTACTTC.

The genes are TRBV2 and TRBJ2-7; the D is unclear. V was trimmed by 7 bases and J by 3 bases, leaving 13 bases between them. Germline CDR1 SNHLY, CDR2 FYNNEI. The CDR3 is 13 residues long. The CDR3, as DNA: TGTGCCAGCATGGAAGGATTCCTCTACGAGCAGTACTTC. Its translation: CASMEGFLYEQYF.

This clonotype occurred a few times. CDR3 residues: CASSFSLRGASSRGQPQHF. The CDR3 nucleotides read TGTGCCAGCAGCTTTAGTTTACGGGGCGCGTCTTCTCGGGGACAGCCCCAGCATTTT. The chain employs TRBV7-2 and TRBJ1-5; a possible D gene is TRBD1 (5 bases). V dropped 3 bases and J dropped 7 bases, with 28 bases sitting between them. This CDR3 region has 19 residues. Germline V lookup: CDR1 SGHTA, CDR2 FQGNSA.

CDR3 loop: CASSLNSGGPYEQYF. The CDR3 DNA follows: TGTGCCAGCAGTTTAAATAGCGGGGGCCCGTACGAGCAGTACTTC. The J gene is TRBJ2-7, the V gene TRBV12-3 or TRBV12-4; TRBD2 agrees at 9 bases. There are 15 residues in the CDR3. V lost 2 bases, J lost 4 bases, and 6 bases stayed unmatched.

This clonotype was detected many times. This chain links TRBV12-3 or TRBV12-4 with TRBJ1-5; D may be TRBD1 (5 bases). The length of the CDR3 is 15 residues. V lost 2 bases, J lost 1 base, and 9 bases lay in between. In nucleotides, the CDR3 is TGTGCCAGCAGTTTACAGGGCAGCAGCAATCAGCCCCAGCATTTT. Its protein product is CASSLQGSSNQPQHF.

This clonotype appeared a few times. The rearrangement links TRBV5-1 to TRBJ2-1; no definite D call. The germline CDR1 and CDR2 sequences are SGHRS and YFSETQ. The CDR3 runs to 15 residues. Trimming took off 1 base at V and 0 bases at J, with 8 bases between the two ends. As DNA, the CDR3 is TGCGCCAGCAGCTTGATGAGGAGCTCCTACAATGAGCAGTTCTTC. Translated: CASSLMRSSYNEQFF.

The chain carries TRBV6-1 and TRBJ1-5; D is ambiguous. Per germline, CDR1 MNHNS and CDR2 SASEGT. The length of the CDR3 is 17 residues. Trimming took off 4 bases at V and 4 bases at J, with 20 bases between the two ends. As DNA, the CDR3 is TGTGCCAGCAGTGCCCTCTTAATTGATGGGCTTAATCAGCCCCAGCATTTT. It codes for CASSALLIDGLNQPQHF.

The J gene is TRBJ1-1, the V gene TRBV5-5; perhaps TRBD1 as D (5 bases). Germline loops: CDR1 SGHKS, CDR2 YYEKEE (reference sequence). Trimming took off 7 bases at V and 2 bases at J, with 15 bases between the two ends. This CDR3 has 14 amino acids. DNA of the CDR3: TGTGCCAGCTCTCAAAGAGGGGCAAACACTGAAGCTTTCTTT. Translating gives CASSQRGANTEAFF.

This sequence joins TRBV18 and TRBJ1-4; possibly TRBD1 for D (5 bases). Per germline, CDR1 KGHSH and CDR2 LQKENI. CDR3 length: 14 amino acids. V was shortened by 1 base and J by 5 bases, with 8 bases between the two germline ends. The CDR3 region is CASSPRGQNEKLFF. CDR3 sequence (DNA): TGTGCCAGCTCACCACGGGGCCAAAATGAAAAACTGTTTTTT.

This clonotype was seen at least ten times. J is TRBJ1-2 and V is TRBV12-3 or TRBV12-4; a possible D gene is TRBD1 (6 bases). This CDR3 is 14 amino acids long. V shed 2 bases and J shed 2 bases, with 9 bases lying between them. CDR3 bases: TGTGCCAGCAGTTTAATAGGGGGGAACTATGGCTACACCTTC. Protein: CASSLIGGNYGYTF.

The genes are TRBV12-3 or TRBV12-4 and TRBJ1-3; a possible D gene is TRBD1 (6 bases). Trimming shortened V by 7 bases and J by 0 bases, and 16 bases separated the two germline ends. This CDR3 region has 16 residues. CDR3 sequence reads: CASTDPGQNSGNTIYF. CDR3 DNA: TGTGCCAGCACCGATCCAGGACAGAACTCTGGAAACACCATATATTTT.

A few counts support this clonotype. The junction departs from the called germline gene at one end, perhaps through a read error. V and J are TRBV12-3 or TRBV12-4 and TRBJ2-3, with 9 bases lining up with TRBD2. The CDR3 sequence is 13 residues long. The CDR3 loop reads CASSLAGLDTQYF. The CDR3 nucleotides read TGTGCCAGCAGTCTAGCGGGATTAGATACGCAGTATTTT.

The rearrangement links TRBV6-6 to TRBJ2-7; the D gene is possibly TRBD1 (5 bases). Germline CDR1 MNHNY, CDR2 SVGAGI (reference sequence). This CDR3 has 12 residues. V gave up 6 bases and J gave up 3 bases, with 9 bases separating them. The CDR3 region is CASRQADYEQYF. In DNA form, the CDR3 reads TGTGCCAGCAGACAGGCGGACTACGAGCAGTACTTC.

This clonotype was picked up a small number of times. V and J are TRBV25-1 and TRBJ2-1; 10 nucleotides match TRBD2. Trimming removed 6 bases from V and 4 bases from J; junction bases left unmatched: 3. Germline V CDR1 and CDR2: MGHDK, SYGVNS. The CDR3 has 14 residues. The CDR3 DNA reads TGTGCCAGCAGATATAGCGGGAGGTACAATGAGCAGTTCTTC. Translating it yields CASRYSGRYNEQFF.

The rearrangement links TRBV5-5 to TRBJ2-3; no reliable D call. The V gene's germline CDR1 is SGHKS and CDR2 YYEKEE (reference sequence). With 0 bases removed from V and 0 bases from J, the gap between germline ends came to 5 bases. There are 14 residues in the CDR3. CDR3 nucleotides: TGTGCCAGCAGCTTGGTGGAGAGCACAGATACGCAGTATTTT. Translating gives CASSLVESTDTQYF.

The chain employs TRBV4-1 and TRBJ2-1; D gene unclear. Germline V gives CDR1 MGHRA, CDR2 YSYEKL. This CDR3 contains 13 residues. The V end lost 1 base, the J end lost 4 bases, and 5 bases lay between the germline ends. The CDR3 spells CASSQVPYNEQFF. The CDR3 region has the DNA TGCGCCAGCAGCCAAGTCCCTTACAATGAGCAGTTCTTC.

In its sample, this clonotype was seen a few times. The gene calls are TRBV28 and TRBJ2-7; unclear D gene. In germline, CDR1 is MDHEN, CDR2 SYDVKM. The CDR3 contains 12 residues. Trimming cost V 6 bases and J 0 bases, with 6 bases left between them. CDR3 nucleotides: TGTGCCAGCAGCGAGCCCTCCTACGAGCAGTACTTC. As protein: CASSEPSYEQYF.

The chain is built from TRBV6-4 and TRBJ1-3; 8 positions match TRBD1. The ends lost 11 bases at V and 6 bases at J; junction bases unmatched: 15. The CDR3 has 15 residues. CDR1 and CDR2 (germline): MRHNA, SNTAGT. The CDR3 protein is CAWERTGRTENTIYF. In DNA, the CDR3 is TGTGCCTGGGAAAGGACAGGGAGGACGGAAAACACCATATATTTT.

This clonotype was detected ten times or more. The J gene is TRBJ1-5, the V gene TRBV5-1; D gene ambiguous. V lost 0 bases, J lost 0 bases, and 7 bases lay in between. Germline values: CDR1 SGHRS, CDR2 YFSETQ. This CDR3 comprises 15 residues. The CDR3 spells CASSLEGSSNQPQHF. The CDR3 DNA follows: TGCGCCAGCAGCTTGGAGGGATCTAGCAATCAGCCCCAGCATTTT.